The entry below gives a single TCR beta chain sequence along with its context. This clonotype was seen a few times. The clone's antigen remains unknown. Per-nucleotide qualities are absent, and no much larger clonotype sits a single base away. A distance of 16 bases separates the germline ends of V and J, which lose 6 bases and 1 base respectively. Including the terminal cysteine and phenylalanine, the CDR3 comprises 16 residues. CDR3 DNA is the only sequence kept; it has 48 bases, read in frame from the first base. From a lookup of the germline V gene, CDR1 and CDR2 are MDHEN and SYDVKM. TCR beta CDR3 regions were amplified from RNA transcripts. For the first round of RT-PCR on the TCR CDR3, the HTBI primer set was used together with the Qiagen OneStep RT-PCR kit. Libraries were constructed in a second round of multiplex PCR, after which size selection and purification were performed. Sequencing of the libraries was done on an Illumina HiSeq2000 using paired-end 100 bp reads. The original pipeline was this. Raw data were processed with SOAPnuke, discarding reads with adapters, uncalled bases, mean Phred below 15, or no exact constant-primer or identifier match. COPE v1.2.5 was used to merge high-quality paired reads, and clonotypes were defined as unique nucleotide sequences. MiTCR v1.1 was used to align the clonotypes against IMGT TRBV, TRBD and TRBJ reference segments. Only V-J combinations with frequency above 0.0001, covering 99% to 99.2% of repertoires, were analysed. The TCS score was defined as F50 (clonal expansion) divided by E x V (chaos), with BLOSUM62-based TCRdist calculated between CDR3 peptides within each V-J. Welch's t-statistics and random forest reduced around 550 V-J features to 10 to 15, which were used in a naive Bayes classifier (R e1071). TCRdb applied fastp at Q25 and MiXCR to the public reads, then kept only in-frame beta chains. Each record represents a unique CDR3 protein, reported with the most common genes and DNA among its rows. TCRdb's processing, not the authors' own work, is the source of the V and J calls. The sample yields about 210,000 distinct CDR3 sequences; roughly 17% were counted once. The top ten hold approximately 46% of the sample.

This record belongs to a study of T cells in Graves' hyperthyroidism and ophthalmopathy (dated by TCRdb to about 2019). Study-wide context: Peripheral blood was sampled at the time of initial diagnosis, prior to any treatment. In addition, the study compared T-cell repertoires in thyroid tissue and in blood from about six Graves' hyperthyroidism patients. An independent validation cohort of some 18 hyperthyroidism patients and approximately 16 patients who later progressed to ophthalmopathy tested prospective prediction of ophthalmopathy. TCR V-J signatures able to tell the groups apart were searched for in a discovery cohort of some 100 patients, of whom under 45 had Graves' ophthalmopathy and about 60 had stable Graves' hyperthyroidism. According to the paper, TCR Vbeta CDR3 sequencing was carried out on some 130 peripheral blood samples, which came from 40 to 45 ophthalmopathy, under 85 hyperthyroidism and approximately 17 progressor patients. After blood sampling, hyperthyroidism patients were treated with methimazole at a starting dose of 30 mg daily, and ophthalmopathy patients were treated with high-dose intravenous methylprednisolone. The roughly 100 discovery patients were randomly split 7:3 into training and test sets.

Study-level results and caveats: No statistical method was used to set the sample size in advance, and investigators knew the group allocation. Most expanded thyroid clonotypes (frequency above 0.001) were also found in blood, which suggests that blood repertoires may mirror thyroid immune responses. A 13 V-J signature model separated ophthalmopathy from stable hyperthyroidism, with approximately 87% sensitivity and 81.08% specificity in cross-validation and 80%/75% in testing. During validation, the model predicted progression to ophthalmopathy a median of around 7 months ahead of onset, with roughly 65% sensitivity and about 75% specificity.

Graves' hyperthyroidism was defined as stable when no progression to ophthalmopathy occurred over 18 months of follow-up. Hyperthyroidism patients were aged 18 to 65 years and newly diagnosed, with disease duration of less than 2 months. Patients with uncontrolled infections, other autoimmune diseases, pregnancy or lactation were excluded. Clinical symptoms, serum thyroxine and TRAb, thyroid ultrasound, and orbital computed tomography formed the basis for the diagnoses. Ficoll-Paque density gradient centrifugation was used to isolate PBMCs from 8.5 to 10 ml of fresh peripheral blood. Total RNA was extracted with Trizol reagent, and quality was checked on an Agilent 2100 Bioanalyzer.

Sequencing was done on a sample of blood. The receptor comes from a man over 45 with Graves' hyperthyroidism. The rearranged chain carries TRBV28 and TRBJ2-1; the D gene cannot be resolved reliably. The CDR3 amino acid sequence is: CASSPGIGISYNEQFF. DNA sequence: TGTGCCAGCAGCCCCGGCATAGGGATATCCTACAATGAGCAGTTCTTC.